This passage covers 5 T cell receptor beta chains from one sample sequenced in a study of cytomegalovirus exposure and HLA in healthy donors. TCRdb's copy holds only in-frame clones and misses some; the assay was immunoSEQ multiplex PCR. The sample has nearly 200,000 clones, 70% to 85% seen once. What was sequenced was PBMCs. Source of these receptors: a woman aged 25 to 39 in good health and CMV-seropositive.

This sequence joins TRBV4-1 and TRBJ1-5, with 7 bases fitting TRBD1. Germline V lookup: CDR1 MGHRA, CDR2 YSYEKL. The CDR3 has 14 amino acids. J gave up 9 bases and V 6 bases, and 11 bases lay outside the gene matches. The CDR3 region has the DNA TGCGCCAGCAGGCCCGACAGGGCCCTCGGGCCCCAGCATTTT. It codes for CASRPDRALGPQHF.

V gene TRBV28 combines with J gene TRBJ1-5; weak D call: TRBD1 (5 bases). The CDR3 runs 16 residues. Trimming shortened V by 5 bases and J by 0 bases, and 14 bases separated the two germline ends. Germline CDR1 MDHEN, CDR2 SYDVKM. CDR3 residues: CASSPSGRDSNQPQHF. In DNA, the CDR3 is TGTGCCAGCAGTCCCTCCGGCAGGGATAGCAATCAGCCCCAGCATTTT.

The chain recombines TRBV11-2 with TRBJ2-1; a possible D gene is TRBD2 (6 bases). The CDR3 loop spans 15 amino acids. The V gene lost 0 bases and the J gene lost 7 bases, with 13 bases spanning the gap. CDR1 and CDR2 (germline): SGHAT, FQNNGV. In DNA, the CDR3 is TGTGCCAGCAGCTTAGATCGCGGGGAGGTTAATGAGCAGTTCTTC. Encoded protein: CASSLDRGEVNEQFF.

The chain recombines TRBV18 with TRBJ1-1; perhaps TRBD1 as D (5 bases). CDR1 is KGHSH, CDR2 LQKENI, per germline. The CDR3 spans 14 residues. The V and J ends lost 6 bases and 5 bases respectively, with 16 bases between them. The CDR3 nucleotides read TGTGCCAGCTCCACCGTGCGGGGGACTACTGAAGCTTTCTTT. This translates into CASSTVRGTTEAFF.

The chain links TRBV7-2 to TRBJ2-2; 10 bases line up with TRBD2. Germline V gene lookup returns CDR1 SGHTA and CDR2 FQGNSA. This CDR3 region has 17 residues. J lost 4 bases, V lost 5 bases, and 10 bases had no gene match. The CDR3 coding sequence is TGTGCCAGCAGCCCCCCAGCGGGAGGGCCGGGCACCGGGGAGCTGTTTTTT. As protein: CASSPPAGGPGTGELFF. Drawing the rest from reference TRBV7-2 and TRBJ2-2, the complete variable domain is GAGVSQSPSNKVTEKGKDVELRCDPISGHTALYWYRQSLGQGLEFLIYFQGNSAPDKSGLPSDRFSAERTGGSVSTLTIQRTQQEDSAVYLCASSPPAGGPGTGELFFGEGSRLTVL.